The 26 T cell receptor beta chains reported below all come from one sample, sequenced in a study of cytomegalovirus exposure and HLA in healthy donors. PCR involved 60 Vbeta and 13 Jbeta primers. Profiling relied on immunoSEQ multiplex PCR, and the TCRdb table lists in-frame clones only, not all of them. The sample holds more than 95,000 clones, 65% to 85% seen once. The sample comprised PBMCs. These TCRs come from a man between 45 and 60 years old in good health and CMV-seropositive.

The chain employs TRBV6-1 and TRBJ1-4; TRBD1 aligns across 7 bases. From germline, CDR1 is MNHNS and CDR2 SASEGT. The J segment lost 7 bases and the V segment lost 7 bases, leaving 6 bases of the junction unmatched. This CDR3 spans 13 amino acids. The CDR3 protein is CASIRQGGEKLFF. CDR3 in DNA: TGTGCCAGCATCAGACAGGGAGGTGAAAAACTGTTTTTT.

This chain joins TRBV19 and TRBJ1-1; D gene unclear. The CDR3 runs to 14 residues. The germline V gene has CDR1 LNHDA and CDR2 SQIVND (reference sequence). Between the trimmed V and J ends, which lost 6 bases and 3 bases, there was a span of 14 bases. CDR3 DNA sequence: TGTGCCAGTAGCCCCGGAGGGTCCTACACTGAAGCTTTCTTT. Translating gives CASSPGGSYTEAFF.

This clone was recorded a few times. The V gene is TRBV7-9, the J gene TRBJ1-1; TRBD1 might be the D (6 bases). This CDR3 contains 14 residues. From germline, CDR1 is SEHNR and CDR2 FQNEAQ (reference sequence). V dropped 4 bases and J dropped 2 bases, with 11 bases sitting between them. The CDR3 spells CASSSDRKNTEAFF. The CDR3 DNA reads TGTGCCAGCAGCTCCGACAGGAAAAACACTGAAGCTTTCTTT.

This clone was found a few times. J is TRBJ2-3 and V is TRBV14, with 15 nucleotides matching TRBD2. The germline V gene encodes CDR1 SGHDN and CDR2 FVKESK. CDR3 length equals 19 residues. V shed 4 bases and J 6 bases; nucleotides not matched to a gene: 14. CDR3 coding DNA: TGTGCCAGCAGCCGCCCAGGACTAGCGGGAGGGACGCAAGGGGATACGCAGTATTTT. As protein: CASSRPGLAGGTQGDTQYF. The entire variable domain, with the rest obtained from reference TRBV14 and TRBJ2-3, is as follows: EAGVTQFPSHSVIEKGQTVTLRCDPISGHDNLYWYRRVMGKEIKFLLHFVKESKQDESGMPNNRFLAERTGGTYSTLKVQPAELEDSGVYFCASSRPGLAGGTQGDTQYFGPGTRLTVL.

The chain combines TRBV5-8 with TRBJ2-1, with TRBD2 matching over 8 bases. J was trimmed by 8 bases and V by 0 bases; bases with no gene match: 1. The CDR3 covers 13 residues. Germline V gene data show CDR1 as SGHTS and CDR2 as YDEGEE. The CDR3 DNA follows: TGTGCCAGCAGCTTGGGACTAGCGTATGAGCAGTTCTTC. Its protein product is CASSLGLAYEQFF.

This clone was found a few times. The chain recombines TRBV6-5 with TRBJ2-2; tentative D call: TRBD1 (6 bases). The germline CDR1 and CDR2 sequences are MNHEY and SVGAGI. V lost 8 bases to trimming and J lost 4 bases, with 17 bases between them. The CDR3 has 15 residues. For the CDR3, the DNA is TGTGCCAGCCCCGTGACAGGTGCCCTCACCGGGGAGCTGTTTTTT. It yields the protein CASPVTGALTGELFF.

There are a few counts of this clone. This chain links TRBV5-1 with TRBJ2-3, with 10 nucleotides matching TRBD1. There are 16 residues in the CDR3. Germline CDR1 SGHRS, CDR2 YFSETQ. Trimming took 4 bases from V and 3 from J; bases not matched to a gene: 8. For the CDR3, the DNA is TGCGCCAGCAGCGGGGGACAGGGGCTTATGACAGATACGCAGTATTTT. It yields the protein CASSGGQGLMTDTQYF. The variable domain in full, completed from reference TRBV5-1 and TRBJ2-3, reads KAGVTQTPRYLIKTRGQQVTLSCSPISGHRSVSWYQQTPGQGLQFLFEYFSETQRNKGNFPGRFSGRQFSNSRSEMNVSTLELGDSALYLCASSGGQGLMTDTQYFGPGTRLTVL.

This clone was seen a single time. The chain combines TRBV4-1 with TRBJ1-2; 10 bases map to TRBD1. Germline V lookup: CDR1 MGHRA, CDR2 YSYEKL. The V gene end was trimmed by 3 bases and the J gene end by 4 bases; junction bases not matched to a gene: 5. CDR3 size: 15 residues. The CDR3 nucleotides read TGCGCCAGCAGCCATGGACAGGGGGGCCCCTATGGCTACACCTTC. Protein: CASSHGQGGPYGYTF.

The V and J genes are TRBV5-4 and TRBJ1-6; D not certain. Germline values: CDR1 SGHNT, CDR2 YYREEE (reference sequence). V lost 3 bases and J lost 7, with 11 bases in between. This CDR3 spans 14 amino acids. CDR3 amino acids: CASSSRDLNSPLHF. CDR3 nucleotide sequence: TGTGCCAGCAGCTCGAGGGATCTCAATTCACCCCTCCACTTT.

The V and J genes are TRBV6-5 and TRBJ1-5, with D hard to call. The CDR3 contains 13 residues. CDR1 is MNHEY, CDR2 SVGAGI, per germline. V was cut by 0 bases and J by 6 bases, with 6 bases left in between. The CDR3 sequence is CASSYSSFQPQHF. CDR3 DNA: TGTGCCAGCAGTTACTCGAGTTTTCAGCCCCAGCATTTT.

With respect to this clone: A junction boundary mismatches the germline segment, possibly from a read error. This sample also contains other DNA sequences that code for the same CDR3. V gene TRBV7-9 combines with J gene TRBJ2-2, with TRBD2 matching over 8 bases. The germline V gene has CDR1 SEHNR and CDR2 FQNEAQ (reference sequence). This CDR3 contains 16 residues. CDR3 residues: CASSSPPGGPPGELFF. CDR3 sequence (DNA): TGTGCCAGTAGCTCTCCGCCGGGAGGGCCACCCGGGGAGCTGTTTTTT.

The V call is TRBV5-6, the J call TRBJ1-1, with 7 bases fitting TRBD1. Germline loops: CDR1 SGHDT, CDR2 YYEEEE. This CDR3 contains 15 residues. Germline trimming cut 2 bases from V and 0 bases from J; bases unmatched to any gene: 4. The CDR3 region is CASSFPGQLNTEAFF. CDR3 bases: TGTGCCAGCAGCTTTCCGGGACAGTTGAACACTGAAGCTTTCTTT.

The chain has TRBV5-1 and TRBJ2-7, with D possibly being TRBD1 (6 bases). The CDR3 contains 16 residues. V was cut by 0 bases and J by 0 bases, with 13 bases left in between. Germline V gives CDR1 SGHRS, CDR2 YFSETQ. The CDR3 nucleotides are TGCGCCAGCAGCTTGGGGGCAGGGGCCGGCTCCTACGAGCAGTACTTC. Amino acid sequence: CASSLGAGAGSYEQYF.

The chain links TRBV28 to TRBJ2-1; 11 nucleotides match TRBD1. V lost 7 bases to trimming and J lost 7 bases; unmatched junction nucleotides: 6. The CDR3 has 14 residues. Germline CDR1 reads MDHEN; CDR2 reads SYDVKM. In DNA form, the CDR3 reads TGTGCCAGCACCCGGACAGGGGGCTGGAATGAGCAGTTCTTC. It is translated as CASTRTGGWNEQFF.

This sequence joins TRBV6-5 and TRBJ2-5; 12 bases agree with TRBD2. The ends lost 2 bases at V and 6 bases at J; junction bases unmatched: 7. The germline V gene encodes CDR1 MNHEY and CDR2 SVGAGI. This CDR3 region has 16 residues. This chain's CDR3 is CASSYPSGGAAKTQYF. CDR3 nucleotide sequence: TGTGCCAGCAGTTACCCTAGCGGGGGGGCCGCAAAGACCCAGTACTTC.

The chain links TRBV5-1 to TRBJ2-1; 10 nucleotides agree with TRBD2. The CDR3 length is 15 residues. Germline V CDR1 and CDR2: SGHRS, YFSETQ. V lost 4 bases, J lost 2 bases, and 3 bases stayed unmatched. In DNA form, the CDR3 reads TGCGCCAGCAGCGAACTAGCGGGAACCTACAATGAGCAGTTCTTC. Its protein product is CASSELAGTYNEQFF. Full variable domain (missing parts from reference TRBV5-1 and TRBJ2-1): KAGVTQTPRYLIKTRGQQVTLSCSPISGHRSVSWYQQTPGQGLQFLFEYFSETQRNKGNFPGRFSGRQFSNSRSEMNVSTLELGDSALYLCASSELAGTYNEQFFGPGTRLTVL.

The chain is built from TRBV9 and TRBJ2-2, with no clear D. Germline V lookup: CDR1 SGDLS, CDR2 YYNGEE. Between the trimmed V and J ends, which lost 0 bases and 7 bases, there was a span of 13 bases. This CDR3 has 15 residues. The CDR3 DNA is TGTGCCAGCAGCGTAGGAGAGCCTTATGTCGGGGAGCTGTTTTTT. This encodes CASSVGEPYVGELFF.

This clone occurred a few times. The genes are TRBV28 and TRBJ2-5; 8 bases are shared with TRBD1. The J segment lost 5 bases and the V segment lost 6 bases, leaving 8 bases of the junction unmatched. CDR3 length: 14 residues. CDR1 MDHEN and CDR2 SYDVKM come from the germline V gene. The CDR3 sequence is CASRFQGAGETQYF. The CDR3 DNA reads TGTGCCAGCAGGTTTCAGGGGGCCGGGGAGACCCAGTACTTC.

This chain links TRBV6-6 with TRBJ2-3, with D possibly TRBD1 on 5 matching bases. This CDR3 spans 13 amino acids. Trimming took 6 bases from V and 2 from J, leaving 9 bases between them. Germline CDR1 and CDR2: MNHNY and SVGAGI (reference sequence). The CDR3 protein is CASSRQFTDTQYF. As DNA, the CDR3 is TGTGCCAGCAGCAGACAGTTCACAGATACGCAGTATTTT.

The V and J genes are TRBV4-1 and TRBJ2-7; D might be TRBD2 (5 bases). This CDR3 is built from 15 residues. CDR1 MGHRA and CDR2 YSYEKL come from the germline V gene. V gave up 6 bases and J gave up 3 bases, with 18 bases separating them. The CDR3 here is CASRNRGPSDYEQYF. CDR3 coding DNA: TGCGCCAGCAGGAATAGAGGGCCCAGCGACTACGAGCAGTACTTC.

The chain employs TRBV30 and TRBJ2-7, with 10 bases lining up with TRBD2. The germline gives CDR1 GTSNPN, CDR2 SVGIG (reference sequence). The CDR3 runs to 17 residues. J gave up 0 bases and V 4 bases, and 12 bases lay outside the gene matches. The CDR3 spells CAWKAFSGRPPSYEQYF. CDR3 bases: TGTGCCTGGAAGGCCTTTAGCGGGAGGCCCCCCTCCTACGAGCAGTACTTC.

Comments on this clone: The junction shows a germline mismatch at one end, possibly a read error. The gene calls are TRBV7-9 and TRBJ2-3; D remains ambiguous. CDR3 size: 12 residues. Germline assignment: CDR1 SEHNR and CDR2 FQNEAQ (reference sequence). The CDR3 loop reads CASSPWLDMQYF. For the CDR3, the DNA is TGTGCCAGCAGCCCCTGGCTAGATATGCAGTATTTT. Full variable domain (missing parts from reference TRBV7-9 and TRBJ2-3): DTGVSQNPRHKITKRGQNVTFRCDPISEHNRLYWYRQTLGQGPEFLTYFQNEAQLEKSRLLSDRFSAERPKGSFSTLEIQRTEQGDSAMYLCASSPWLDMQYFGPGTRLTVL.

DNA for the CDR3: TGTGCCAGCTCTCGTAGAATAATTAATAGCAATCAGCCCCAGCATTTT. Translating gives CASSRRIINSNQPQHF. This sequence joins TRBV28 and TRBJ1-5; D gene ambiguous. The germline CDR1 and CDR2 sequences are MDHEN and SYDVKM. The CDR3 runs to 16 residues. Trimming removed 8 bases at V and 0 bases at J, with 17 bases between.

V and J are TRBV6-1 and TRBJ1-4, with D tentatively TRBD1 (5 bases). Trimming removed 1 base from V and 8 bases from J, with 17 bases in between. The CDR3 is 16 residues long. Germline V gives CDR1 MNHNS, CDR2 SASEGT. The CDR3 nucleotides read TGTGCCAGCAGTGAAGGGGTTGGTGGGGCTTGGGAAAAACTGTTTTTT. Residues: CASSEGVGGAWEKLFF.

This chain links TRBV28 with TRBJ1-1; D is unresolved. This CDR3 spans 14 amino acids. The germline CDR1 and CDR2 sequences are MDHEN and SYDVKM. The V end was cut by 6 bases, the J end by 6 bases, with 17 bases between. Here the CDR3 reads CASSLTGKASEAFF. As DNA, the CDR3 is TGTGCCAGCAGCTTGACGGGGAAGGCTTCTGAAGCTTTCTTT.

The sample holds a few counts of this clone. V and J are TRBV28 and TRBJ2-5; no reliable D call. The CDR3 covers 13 residues. V was trimmed by 9 bases and J by 1 base, leaving 12 bases between them. The germline gives CDR1 MDHEN, CDR2 SYDVKM. CDR3 nucleotide sequence: TGTGCCAGTTCCCGTGGAGCCCAAGAGACCCAGTACTTC. It encodes CASSRGAQETQYF. Supplemented by reference TRBV28 and TRBJ2-5, the full variable domain reads DVKVTQSSRYLVKRTGEKVFLECVQDMDHENMFWYRQDPGLGLRLIYFSYDVKMKEKGDIPEGYSVSREKKERFSLILESASTNQTSMYLCASSRGAQETQYFGPGTRLLVL.